A selection of T cell receptor beta chains follows, all from one sample in a study of T cells in Graves' hyperthyroidism and ophthalmopathy. In TCRdb, the multiplex PCR reads were re-called with MiXCR into one record per CDR3 protein. This sample yields fewer than 300,000 distinct CDR3 sequences, of which about 25% are seen a single time; around 28% belongs to the top ten. The sample consisted of blood. The receptors here all came from a man between 40 and 49 years old with Graves' hyperthyroidism that later progressed to Graves' ophthalmopathy. The CDR3 runs from the conserved cysteine through the conserved F or W. Fields, in order: clone size, D gene, J gene, V gene, CDR3 protein, CDR3 DNA. The D gene is left open where the match is weak. Rows give clone size only sometimes, using once, few, many, or a class for an expanded clone.

abundance: many
d_gene: TRBD1
j_gene: TRBJ1-5
v_gene: TRBV20-1
CDR3aa: CSAIGGQGANQPQHF
CDR3nt: TGCAGTGCTATAGGCGGACAGGGTGCGAATCAGCCCCAGCATTTT

abundance: many
d_gene: -
j_gene: TRBJ1-1
v_gene: TRBV28
CDR3aa: CASSSNGLGRGGNTEAFF
CDR3nt: TGTGCCAGCAGTTCCAACGGCCTCGGGCGGGGCGGGAACACTGAAGCTTTCTTT

abundance: many
d_gene: TRBD2
j_gene: TRBJ2-7
v_gene: TRBV5-1
CDR3aa: CASRPLAGDRKNTYEQYF
CDR3nt: TGCGCCAGCAGACCTCTAGCGGGAGATAGAAAGAACACCTACGAGCAGTACTTC

abundance: many
d_gene: TRBD2
j_gene: TRBJ2-7
v_gene: TRBV6-2/TRBV6-3
CDR3aa: CAGGTSDYEQYF
CDR3nt: TGTGCCGGGGGGACTAGCGACTACGAGCAGTACTTC

abundance: many
d_gene: -
j_gene: TRBJ2-2
v_gene: TRBV7-3
CDR3aa: CASSSQFHTGELFF
CDR3nt: TGTGCCAGCAGCTCCCAGTTTCACACCGGGGAGCTGTTTTTT

abundance: many
d_gene: -
j_gene: TRBJ1-2
v_gene: TRBV29-1
CDR3aa: CSARRALNYGYTF
CDR3nt: TGCAGCGCCCGGAGGGCTCTCAACTATGGCTACACCTTC

abundance: -
d_gene: TRBD1
j_gene: TRBJ1-5
v_gene: TRBV4-1
CDR3aa: CASSRFGTGGLNQPQHF
CDR3nt: TGCGCCAGCAGCCGCTTTGGCACAGGGGGCTTAAATCAGCCCCAGCATTTT

abundance: many
d_gene: TRBD1
j_gene: TRBJ2-7
v_gene: TRBV19
CDR3aa: CASRRQGGHYEQYF
CDR3nt: TGTGCCAGTAGACGACAGGGCGGGCACTACGAGCAGTACTTC

abundance: many
d_gene: -
j_gene: TRBJ2-5
v_gene: TRBV7-6
CDR3aa: CASSPSPLQETQYF
CDR3nt: TGTGCCAGCAGCCCTAGCCCCCTCCAAGAGACCCAGTACTTC

abundance: many
d_gene: TRBD1
j_gene: TRBJ2-5
v_gene: TRBV5-1
CDR3aa: CASSFGTGGRETQYF
CDR3nt: TGCGCCAGCAGCTTCGGGACAGGCGGGCGTGAGACCCAGTACTTC

abundance: many
d_gene: -
j_gene: TRBJ1-4
v_gene: TRBV7-8
CDR3aa: CASRSRDDWGGKLFF
CDR3nt: TGTGCCAGCAGGTCCCGGGACGATTGGGGCGGGAAACTGTTTTTT

abundance: many
d_gene: -
j_gene: TRBJ2-7
v_gene: TRBV5-1
CDR3aa: CASSLGGGSFYEQYF
CDR3nt: TGCGCCAGCAGCCTGGGGGGCGGGAGTTTCTACGAGCAGTACTTC

abundance: many
d_gene: -
j_gene: TRBJ1-2
v_gene: TRBV4-1
CDR3aa: CASSQGTGFYGYTF
CDR3nt: TGCGCCAGCAGCCAAGGCACAGGGTTCTATGGCTACACCTTC

abundance: many
d_gene: -
j_gene: TRBJ2-5
v_gene: TRBV24-1
CDR3aa: CATSIGRREETQYF
CDR3nt: TGTGCCACCAGTATCGGACGGAGGGAAGAGACCCAGTACTTC

abundance: many
d_gene: TRBD2
j_gene: TRBJ2-2
v_gene: TRBV6-2/TRBV6-3
CDR3aa: CASSYLALAGVHTGELFF
CDR3nt: TGTGCCAGCAGTTACCTTGCCCTAGCGGGAGTTCACACCGGGGAGCTGTTTTTT

abundance: -
d_gene: -
j_gene: TRBJ1-1
v_gene: TRBV12-3/TRBV12-4
CDR3aa: CASSLGLVRNTEAFF
CDR3nt: TGTGCCAGCAGTTTAGGTTTGGTAAGAAACACTGAAGCTTTCTTT

abundance: many
d_gene: -
j_gene: TRBJ2-7
v_gene: TRBV27
CDR3aa: CATVEVGQLLAYEQYF
CDR3nt: TGTGCCACAGTCGAAGTAGGGCAGCTCCTTGCCTACGAGCAGTACTTC

abundance: many
d_gene: -
j_gene: TRBJ1-1
v_gene: TRBV6-5
CDR3aa: CASSSDGRRAFF
CDR3nt: TGTGCCAGCAGTTCGGACGGCCGACGAGCTTTCTTT

abundance: -
d_gene: TRBD1
j_gene: TRBJ1-2
v_gene: TRBV6-5
CDR3aa: CASSLEAGGDGYTF
CDR3nt: TGTGCCAGCAGCTTAGAGGCAGGGGGTGATGGCTACACCTTC

abundance: -
d_gene: -
j_gene: TRBJ1-6
v_gene: TRBV28
CDR3aa: CASSFGQGLINSPLHF
CDR3nt: TGTGCCAGCAGTTTCGGACAAGGCCTTATTAATTCACCCCTCCACTTT

abundance: many
d_gene: TRBD1
j_gene: TRBJ1-2
v_gene: TRBV30
CDR3aa: CAWSVKGKQGSRIYGYTF
CDR3nt: TGTGCCTGGAGTGTAAAGGGGAAACAGGGGAGTCGGATCTATGGCTACACCTTC

abundance: many
d_gene: TRBD1
j_gene: TRBJ1-1
v_gene: TRBV5-4
CDR3aa: CASSFRDREFSEAFF
CDR3nt: TGTGCCAGCAGCTTCCGGGACAGGGAGTTCTCTGAAGCTTTCTTT

abundance: many
d_gene: TRBD1
j_gene: TRBJ2-4
v_gene: TRBV9
CDR3aa: CASSAGTGGHKNIQYF
CDR3nt: TGTGCCAGCAGCGCCGGGACAGGGGGTCACAAAAACATTCAGTACTTC

abundance: -
d_gene: -
j_gene: TRBJ2-2
v_gene: TRBV20-1
CDR3aa: CSAKAIASNTGELFF
CDR3nt: TGCAGTGCCAAGGCCATAGCGTCGAACACCGGGGAGCTGTTTTTT

abundance: -
d_gene: -
j_gene: TRBJ1-2
v_gene: TRBV7-2
CDR3aa: CASSLLAEGGYGYTF
CDR3nt: TGTGCCAGCAGCTTGCTCGCGGAAGGGGGTTACGGCTACACCTTC

abundance: many
d_gene: TRBD1
j_gene: TRBJ1-1
v_gene: TRBV5-6
CDR3aa: CASSPPGQGAWAAFF
CDR3nt: TGTGCCAGCAGCCCCCCGGGACAGGGGGCGTGGGCAGCTTTCTTT

abundance: many
d_gene: -
j_gene: TRBJ2-4
v_gene: TRBV14
CDR3aa: CASSQDLEATELLAKNIQYF
CDR3nt: TGTGCCAGCAGCCAAGATCTTGAGGCAACAGAACTACTAGCCAAAAACATTCAGTACTTC

abundance: many
d_gene: TRBD1
j_gene: TRBJ1-2
v_gene: TRBV12-3/TRBV12-4
CDR3aa: CASSPRGQDYGYTF
CDR3nt: TGTGCCAGCAGTCCTAGGGGACAGGACTATGGCTACACCTTC

abundance: many
d_gene: -
j_gene: TRBJ2-7
v_gene: TRBV11-2
CDR3aa: CASSPMGASYEQYF
CDR3nt: TGTGCCAGCAGCCCCATGGGGGCGTCCTACGAGCAGTACTTC

abundance: -
d_gene: TRBD1
j_gene: TRBJ1-2
v_gene: TRBV6-1
CDR3aa: CASSAHPGQDDGYTF
CDR3nt: TGTGCCAGCAGTGCACATCCGGGACAGGATGACGGCTACACCTTC

abundance: -
d_gene: -
j_gene: TRBJ1-2
v_gene: TRBV6-1
CDR3aa: CASISQGLNYGYTF
CDR3nt: TGTGCCAGCATCTCCCAGGGACTGAACTATGGCTACACCTTC

abundance: many
d_gene: -
j_gene: TRBJ2-7
v_gene: TRBV6-1
CDR3aa: CASRDTLGKAYYEQYF
CDR3nt: TGTGCCAGCAGAGATACCCTTGGCAAGGCCTACTACGAGCAGTACTTC

abundance: few
d_gene: TRBD1
j_gene: TRBJ1-6
v_gene: TRBV6-2/TRBV6-3
CDR3aa: CASRDRAPTSTLHF
CDR3nt: TGTGCCAGCAGGGACAGGGCGCCGACAAGCACCCTCCACTTT

abundance: -
d_gene: TRBD1
j_gene: TRBJ2-7
v_gene: TRBV6-1
CDR3aa: CASRKGAGYEQYF
CDR3nt: TGTGCCAGCAGGAAGGGGGCCGGCTACGAGCAGTACTTC

abundance: -
d_gene: TRBD1
j_gene: TRBJ2-7
v_gene: TRBV5-1
CDR3aa: CASSLNRDSTYEQYF
CDR3nt: TGCGCCAGCAGCTTGAACCGGGACAGCACCTACGAGCAGTACTTC